This entry describes one T cell receptor (beta chain). Its antigen is not yet known. The input lacks base qualities; no much larger clone sits a single base away. The V and J ends are trimmed by 6 bases and 8 bases, leaving 7 bases between them. Based on the germline V gene (reference sequence), the CDR1 and CDR2 sequences are DFQATT and SNEGSKA. The CDR3 goes from the cysteine to the phenylalanine over 10 residues. The DNA shown is the 30-base CDR3, in frame from base 1. This record comes from a study of shared clonotypes between healthy human individuals (dated by TCRdb to 2019 to 2021). Turning to the overall study: A few men and a couple of women, aged 18 to 49 years, made up the cohort. Blood TCR repertoires of a handful of healthy adults were deeply sequenced to estimate repertoire size and the extent of clonotype sharing between individuals. Different laboratories and diverse techniques were used to prepare libraries and sequence TCR repertoires, to increase sequencing depth and limit assay-specific biases. For each donor, three plates each were used for CD4 naive and CD4 memory, two plates were used for CD8 naive, and one plate was used for CD8 memory. Per donor, leukapheresis produced somewhere between about 0.94 and 10 billion PBMCs. Overall study results and their limits: Naive subsets generally had larger estimated clonotype richness than memory subsets did. Only blood was sampled, and tissue TCR repertoires likely differ from those in blood. Approximately 5% of naive CD4, 3.5% of naive CD8, around 2.3% of memory CD4, and 0.35% to 0.5% of memory CD8 clonotypes were shared across a few donors. Clonotypes shared by all four sorted-subset donors showed higher generation probabilities than non-shared clonotypes. Incomplete sequencing was indicated by rarefaction of sorted-subset datasets, despite the large sequencing depth. Because the study included a small number of donors, the genetic and exposure-history diversity represented was limited. Pairwise subsampling indicated that sequencing depth was expected to affect the degree of clonotype sharing among donors.

TCR CDR3 regions were amplified from genomic DNA by multiplex PCR using the deep immunoSEQ assay. Genomic DNA extracted from each cell subset was distributed evenly over all wells of several immunoSEQ 96-well plates, and each plate served as one replicate. For sorted subsets, 150 to 250 ng genomic DNA, equal to about 30,000 T cell genomes, was loaded into each replicate PCR. The purified libraries were quantified using a Qubit 3.0 fluorometer, sized with a Bioanalyzer 2100, and then quantified again using the KAPA Library Quantification kit. Every immunoSEQ 96-well plate was sequenced on a separate single-read 150-cycle Illumina NextSeq 550 flow cell. In the source study's methods: The immunoSEQ output contained only junctional sequences without quality scores, so filtering could not match that applied to full-length reads. To assign V/J genes and CDR3, sequences were annotated using PyIR, a Python wrapper for IgBLAST v1.9, with IMGT germline references. Reads were filtered out if the reads had weak V/J assignments (E-value above 1e-6), no CDR3, stop codons, out-of-frame junctions, or ambiguous translated residues. V3J clonotypes were defined as sequences sharing an identical inferred V gene, J gene, and CDR3 amino acid sequence. Percentage overlap between repertoires was calculated by dividing the number of shared unique clonotypes by the size of the smaller repertoire. Three approaches were used to assess repertoire richness: RTK rarefaction, the Chao1 estimator, and Recon v2.1 estimates of unobserved clonotypes. For all TCRbeta clonotypes obtained by the gDNA method from four donors, generation probabilities were computed with OLGA. TCRdb took over this immuneACCESS table, retaining in-frame rearrangements with V and J assigned. Such tables are incomplete; in checked studies, under half of the missing clones stem from an unresolved V gene, and the remainder is unexplained. Clone size and V and J calls were adopted from that table, with D and trimming inferred from the DNA. The sample table shows 2 million to 2.5 million clones, and approximately 94% are seen once. Of the sample, 0.13% falls within the top ten clones.

Healthy HIV-negative adults with no recently reported acute infections or vaccinations were included as donors. Every donor was a Caucasian adult living in Nashville, Tennessee, USA. Magnetic negative selection was used to enrich CD4+ T cells, after which naive cells were positively selected on CD45RA and the negative fraction became the memory subset. Blood was obtained by leukapheresis, after which PBMCs were separated by Ficoll-Histopaque density gradient centrifugation and cryopreserved in liquid nitrogen vapor phase. Analytical flow cytometry was used to check the purity and quantity of every magnetically sorted T cell population. Genomic DNA was isolated from each sorted fraction and quantified by UV absorbance on a Nanodrop 2000c.

The source of this sequence is a man between 18 and 35 years old in good health. Sequences were obtained from naive CD4+ T cells sorted from blood. The sample's cell subset or site label, decoded: CD45RA+ positively selected. The chain links TRBV20-1 with TRBJ1-4; confidence is insufficient to name the D gene. Here the CDR3 is given as CSANGEKLFF. The bases read TGCAGTGCCAATGGAGAAAAACTGTTTTTT.